This T cell receptor beta chain comes out of a study of OX40 agonist ivuxolimab in advanced cancers. Study-wide results and caveats: No determination was made of the antigen specificity of the expanded peripheral T cells.

On this clone: The antigen is unknown.

Method: immunoSEQ multiplex PCR; TCRdb's copy keeps in-frame clones and lacks some. Found here are around 70,000 clones, around four fifths of them singletons; the top ten hold 9.5% to 13%. CDR1 is MDHEN, CDR2 SYDVKM, per germline. Trimming cost V 3 bases and J 4 bases, with 13 bases left between them. The CDR3 runs 15 residues. The sequence was obtained from an adult with an advanced solid tumor such as melanoma, head and neck, liver or kidney cancer. The gene calls are TRBV28 and TRBJ2-1; D may be TRBD1 (6 bases). Sequenced here: CD4+ or CD8+ T cells sorted from blood, sampled in a trial of the OX40 agonist ivuxolimab. CDR3 nucleotide sequence: TGTGCCAGCAGTTTGCCCGGGACACCTTACAATGAGCAGTTCTTC. This translates into CASSLPGTPYNEQFF.